Detailed here is one T cell receptor (beta chain). Its target is not known. Noted time point: sample taken at primary tumor resection. Sequencing was performed on whole RNA extracted from tumor and nontumor lung tissue, or from frozen PBMC, and the material was left unsorted. The sample originates from a study of spatial heterogeneity in lung cancer. Turning to the study itself: There were, on average, more than nine raw-read appearances for each unique TCR and UMI combination. Findings of the study overall: It was found that expanded intratumoral alpha and beta TCR counts tracked tumor mutation counts.

V lost 5 bases, J lost 0 bases, and 8 bases stayed unmatched. The CDR3 length is 17 residues. Germline V gene lookup returns CDR1 MNHEY and CDR2 SVGAGI. TCRdb reprocessed the 5' RACE reads via MiXCR and lists one record per CDR3 protein. The sample records some 9,800 distinct CDR3 sequences, about 5% being singletons. This clonotype originated in a female donor with early-stage non-small cell lung cancer. The rearrangement links TRBV6-5 to TRBJ2-1; TRBD2 aligns across 9 bases. The specimen comprised lung tumor tissue, sampled at surgery. CDR3 nucleotide sequence: TGTGCCAGCAGTCCGGTAGCGGGGGCCAGCTCCTACAATGAGCAGTTCTTC. Protein: CASSPVAGASSYNEQFF.